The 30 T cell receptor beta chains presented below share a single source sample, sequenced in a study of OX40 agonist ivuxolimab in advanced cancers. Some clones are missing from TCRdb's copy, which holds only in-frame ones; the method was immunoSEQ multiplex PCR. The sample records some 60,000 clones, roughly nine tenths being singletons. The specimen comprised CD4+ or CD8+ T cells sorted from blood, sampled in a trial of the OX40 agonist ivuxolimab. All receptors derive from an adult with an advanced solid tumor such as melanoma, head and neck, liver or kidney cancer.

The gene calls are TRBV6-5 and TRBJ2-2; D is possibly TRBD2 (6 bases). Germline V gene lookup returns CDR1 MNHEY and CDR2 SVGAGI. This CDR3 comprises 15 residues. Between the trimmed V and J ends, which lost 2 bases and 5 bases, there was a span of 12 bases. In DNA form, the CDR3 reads TGTGCCAGCAGTTACGGCGGGGCTAGGACCGGGGAGCTGTTTTTT. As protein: CASSYGGARTGELFF.

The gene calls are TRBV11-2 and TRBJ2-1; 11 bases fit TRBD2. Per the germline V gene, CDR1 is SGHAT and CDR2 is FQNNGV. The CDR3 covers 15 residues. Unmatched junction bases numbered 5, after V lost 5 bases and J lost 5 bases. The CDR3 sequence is CASSKTSGSDNEQFF. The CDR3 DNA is TGTGCCAGCAGCAAAACTAGCGGGAGCGACAATGAGCAGTTCTTC.

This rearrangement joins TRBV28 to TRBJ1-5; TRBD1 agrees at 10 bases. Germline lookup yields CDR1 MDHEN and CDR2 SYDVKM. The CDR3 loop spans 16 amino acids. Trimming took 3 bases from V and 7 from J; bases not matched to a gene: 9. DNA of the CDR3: TGTGCCAGCAGTTTGCAGACAGGGGGCTATCTGCAGCCCCAGCATTTT. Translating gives CASSLQTGGYLQPQHF. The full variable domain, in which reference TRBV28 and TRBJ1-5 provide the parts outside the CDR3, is DVKVTQSSRYLVKRTGEKVFLECVQDMDHENMFWYRQDPGLGLRLIYFSYDVKMKEKGDIPEGYSVSREKKERFSLILESASTNQTSMYLCASSLQTGGYLQPQHFGDGTRLSIL.

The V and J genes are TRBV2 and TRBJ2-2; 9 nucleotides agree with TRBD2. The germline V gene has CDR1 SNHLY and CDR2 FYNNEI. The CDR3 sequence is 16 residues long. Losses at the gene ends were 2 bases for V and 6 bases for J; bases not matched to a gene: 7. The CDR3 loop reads CASSEPSGKTSGELFF. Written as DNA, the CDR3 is TGTGCCAGCAGTGAACCTAGCGGGAAAACGTCCGGGGAGCTGTTTTTT.

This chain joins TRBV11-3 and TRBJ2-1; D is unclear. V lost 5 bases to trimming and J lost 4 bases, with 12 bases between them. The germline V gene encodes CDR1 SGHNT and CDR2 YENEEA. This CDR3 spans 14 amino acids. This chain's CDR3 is CASSPLFGYNEQFF. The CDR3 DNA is TGTGCCAGCAGCCCCCTGTTCGGTTACAATGAGCAGTTCTTC.

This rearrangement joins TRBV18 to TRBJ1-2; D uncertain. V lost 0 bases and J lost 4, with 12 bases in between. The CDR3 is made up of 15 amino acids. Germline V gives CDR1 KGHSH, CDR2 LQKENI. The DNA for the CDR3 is TGTGCCAGCTCACCACCCGGACTCAGCCCCTATGGCTACACCTTC. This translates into CASSPPGLSPYGYTF. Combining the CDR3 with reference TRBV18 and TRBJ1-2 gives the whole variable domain NAGVMQNPRHLVRRRGQEARLRCSPMKGHSHVYWYRQLPEEGLKFMVYLQKENIIDESGMPKERFSAEFPKEGPSILRIQQVVRGDSAAYFCASSPPGLSPYGYTFGSGTRLTVV.

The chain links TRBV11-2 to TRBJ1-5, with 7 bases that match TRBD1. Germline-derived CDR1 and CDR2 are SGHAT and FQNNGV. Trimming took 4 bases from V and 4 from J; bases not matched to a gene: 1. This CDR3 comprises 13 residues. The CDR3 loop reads CASSWDSNQPQHF. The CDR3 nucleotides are TGTGCCAGCAGCTGGGACAGTAATCAGCCCCAGCATTTT.

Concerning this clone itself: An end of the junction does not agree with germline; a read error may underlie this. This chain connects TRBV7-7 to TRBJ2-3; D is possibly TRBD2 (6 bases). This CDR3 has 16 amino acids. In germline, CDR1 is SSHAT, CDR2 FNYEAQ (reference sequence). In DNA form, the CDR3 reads TGTGCTAGCAGCTTAAGTCTAGCGCTAGGTAGTGATACGCAGTATTTT. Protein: CASSLSLALGSDTQYF.

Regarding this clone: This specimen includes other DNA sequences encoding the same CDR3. In nucleotides, the CDR3 is TGTGCCAGCAGTTTAGAAGGTTATCAGCCCCAGCATTTT. It encodes CASSLEGYQPQHF. The V and J genes are TRBV27 and TRBJ1-5; D gene uncertain. V was shortened by 2 bases and J by 5 bases, with 7 bases between the two germline ends. From germline, CDR1 is MNHEY and CDR2 SMNVEV (reference sequence). CDR3 size: 13 residues.

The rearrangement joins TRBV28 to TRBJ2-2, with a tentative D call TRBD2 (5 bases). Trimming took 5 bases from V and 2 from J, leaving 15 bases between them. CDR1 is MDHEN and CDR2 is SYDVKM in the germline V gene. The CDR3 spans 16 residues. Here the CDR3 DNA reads TGTGCCAGCAGTCCACCTTTGCGGGCTAACACCGGGGAGCTGTTTTTT. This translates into CASSPPLRANTGELFF.

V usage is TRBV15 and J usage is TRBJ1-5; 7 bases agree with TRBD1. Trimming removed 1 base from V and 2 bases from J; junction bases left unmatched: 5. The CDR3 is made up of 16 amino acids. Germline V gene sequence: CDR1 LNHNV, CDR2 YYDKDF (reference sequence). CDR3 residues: CATSRAGTVGNQPQHF. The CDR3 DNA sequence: TGTGCCACCAGCAGAGCCGGGACAGTCGGCAATCAGCCCCAGCATTTT.

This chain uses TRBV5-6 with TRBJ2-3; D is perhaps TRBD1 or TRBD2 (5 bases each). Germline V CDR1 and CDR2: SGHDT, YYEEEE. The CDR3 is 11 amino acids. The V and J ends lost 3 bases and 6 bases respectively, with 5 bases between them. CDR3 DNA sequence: TGTGCCAGCAGCTGGGGGGATACGCAGTATTTT. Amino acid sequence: CASSWGDTQYF.

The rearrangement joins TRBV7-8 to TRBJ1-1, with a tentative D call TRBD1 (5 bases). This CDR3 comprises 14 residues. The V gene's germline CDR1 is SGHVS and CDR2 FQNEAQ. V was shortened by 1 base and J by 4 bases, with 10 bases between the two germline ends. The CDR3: CASSLDGGGTEAFF. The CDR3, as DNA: TGTGCCAGCAGCTTAGATGGGGGGGGCACTGAAGCTTTCTTT.

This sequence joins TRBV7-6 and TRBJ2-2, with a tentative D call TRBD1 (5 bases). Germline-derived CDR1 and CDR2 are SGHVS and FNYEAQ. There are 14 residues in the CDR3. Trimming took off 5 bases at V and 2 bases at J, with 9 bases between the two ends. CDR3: CASSRDRNTGELFF. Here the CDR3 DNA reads TGTGCCAGCAGCAGAGACAGAAACACCGGGGAGCTGTTTTTT. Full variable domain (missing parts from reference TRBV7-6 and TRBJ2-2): GAGVSQSPRYKVTKRGQDVALRCDPISGHVSLYWYRQALGQGPEFLTYFNYEAQQDKSGLPNDRFSAERPEGSISTLTIQRTEQRDSAMYRCASSRDRNTGELFFGEGSRLTVL.

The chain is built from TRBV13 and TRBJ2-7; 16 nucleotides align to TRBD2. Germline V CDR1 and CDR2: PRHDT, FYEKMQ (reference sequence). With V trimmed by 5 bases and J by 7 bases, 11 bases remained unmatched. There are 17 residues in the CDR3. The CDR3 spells CASSQRGLAGGFGEQYF. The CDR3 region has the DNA TGTGCCAGCAGCCAGAGGGGACTAGCGGGAGGGTTTGGGGAGCAGTACTTC.

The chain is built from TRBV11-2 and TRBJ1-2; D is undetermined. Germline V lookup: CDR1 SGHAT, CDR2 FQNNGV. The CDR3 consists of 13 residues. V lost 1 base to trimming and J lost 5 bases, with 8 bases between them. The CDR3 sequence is CASSLVAGYGYTF. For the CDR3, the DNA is TGTGCCAGCAGCTTAGTTGCCGGATATGGCTACACCTTC.

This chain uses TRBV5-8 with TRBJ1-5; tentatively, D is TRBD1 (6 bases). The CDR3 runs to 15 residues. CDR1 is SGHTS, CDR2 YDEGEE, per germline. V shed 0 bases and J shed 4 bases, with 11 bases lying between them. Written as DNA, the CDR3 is TGTGCCAGCAGCTTGGAGTGGGGGCAGAATCAGCCCCAGCATTTT. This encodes CASSLEWGQNQPQHF. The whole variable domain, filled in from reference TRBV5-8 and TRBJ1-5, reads EAGVTQSPTHLIKTRGQQATLRCSPISGHTSVYWYQQALGLGLQFLLWYDEGEERNRGNFPPRFSGRQFPNYSSELNVNALELEDSALYLCASSLEWGQNQPQHFGDGTRLSIL.

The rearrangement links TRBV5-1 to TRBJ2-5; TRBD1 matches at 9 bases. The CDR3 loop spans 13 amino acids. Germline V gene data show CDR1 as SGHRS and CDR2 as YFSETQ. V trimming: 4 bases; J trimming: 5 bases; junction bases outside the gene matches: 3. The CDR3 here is CASSMDRGETQYF. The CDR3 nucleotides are TGCGCCAGCAGCATGGACAGGGGTGAGACCCAGTACTTC.

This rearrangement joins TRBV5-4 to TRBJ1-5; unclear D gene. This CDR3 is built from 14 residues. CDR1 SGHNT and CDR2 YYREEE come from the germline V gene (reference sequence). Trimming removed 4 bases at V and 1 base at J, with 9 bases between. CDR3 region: CASSPDRSNQPQHF. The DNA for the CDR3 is TGTGCCAGCAGCCCGGACCGCAGCAATCAGCCCCAGCATTTT.

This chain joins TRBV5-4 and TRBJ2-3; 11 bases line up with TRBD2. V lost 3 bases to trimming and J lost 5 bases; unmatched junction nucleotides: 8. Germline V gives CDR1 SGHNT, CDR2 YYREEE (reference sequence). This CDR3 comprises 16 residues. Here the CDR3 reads CASSSGLAGRQDTQYF. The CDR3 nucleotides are TGTGCCAGCAGCTCCGGACTAGCGGGTCGTCAAGATACGCAGTATTTT.

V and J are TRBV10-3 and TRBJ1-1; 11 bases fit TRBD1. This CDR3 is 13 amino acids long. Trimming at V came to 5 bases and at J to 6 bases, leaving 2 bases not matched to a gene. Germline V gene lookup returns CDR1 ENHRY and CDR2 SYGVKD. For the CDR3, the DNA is TGTGCCATCAGTCGGGACAGGGGGGCTGAAGCTTTCTTT. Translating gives CAISRDRGAEAFF.

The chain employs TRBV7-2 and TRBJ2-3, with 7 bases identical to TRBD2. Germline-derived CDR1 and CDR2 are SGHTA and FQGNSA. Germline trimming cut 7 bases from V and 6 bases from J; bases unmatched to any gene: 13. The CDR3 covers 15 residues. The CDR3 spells CASTPGGSMADTQYF. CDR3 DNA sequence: TGTGCCAGCACACCGGGCGGGAGTATGGCGGATACGCAGTATTTT.

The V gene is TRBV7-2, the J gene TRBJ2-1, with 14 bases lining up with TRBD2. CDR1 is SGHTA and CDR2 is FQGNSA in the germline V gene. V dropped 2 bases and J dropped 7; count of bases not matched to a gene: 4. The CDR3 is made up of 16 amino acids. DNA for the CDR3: TGTGCCAGCAGCTTAAGGACTAGCGGGAGGATAAATGAGCAGTTCTTC. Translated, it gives CASSLRTSGRINEQFF. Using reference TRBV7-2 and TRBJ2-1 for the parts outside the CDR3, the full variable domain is GAGVSQSPSNKVTEKGKDVELRCDPISGHTALYWYRQSLGQGLEFLIYFQGNSAPDKSGLPSDRFSAERTGGSVSTLTIQRTQQEDSAVYLCASSLRTSGRINEQFFGPGTRLTVL.

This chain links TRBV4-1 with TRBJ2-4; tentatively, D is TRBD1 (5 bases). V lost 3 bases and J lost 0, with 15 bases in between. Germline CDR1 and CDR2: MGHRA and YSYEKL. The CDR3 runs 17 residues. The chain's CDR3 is CASSHPGNAGAKNIQYF. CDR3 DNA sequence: TGCGCCAGCAGCCACCCAGGGAATGCAGGAGCCAAAAACATTCAGTACTTC.

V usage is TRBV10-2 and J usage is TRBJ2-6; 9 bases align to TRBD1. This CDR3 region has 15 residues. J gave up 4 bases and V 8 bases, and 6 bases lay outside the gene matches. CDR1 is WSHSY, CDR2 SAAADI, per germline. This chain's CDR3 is CASLGQGSGANVLTF. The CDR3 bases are TGCGCCAGCCTGGGACAGGGATCGGGGGCCAACGTCCTGACTTTC.

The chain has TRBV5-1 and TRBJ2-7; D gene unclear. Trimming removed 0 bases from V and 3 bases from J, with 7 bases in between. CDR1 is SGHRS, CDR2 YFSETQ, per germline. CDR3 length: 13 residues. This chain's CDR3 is CASSLAPDYEQYF. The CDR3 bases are TGCGCCAGCAGCTTGGCCCCCGACTACGAGCAGTACTTC.

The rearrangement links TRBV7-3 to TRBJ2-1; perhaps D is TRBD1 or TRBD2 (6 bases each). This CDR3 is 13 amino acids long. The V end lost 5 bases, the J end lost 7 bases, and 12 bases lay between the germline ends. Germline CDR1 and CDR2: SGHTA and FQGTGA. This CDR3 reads CASSPRGLNEQFF. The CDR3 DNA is TGTGCCAGCAGCCCCCGGGGGCTTAATGAGCAGTTCTTC.

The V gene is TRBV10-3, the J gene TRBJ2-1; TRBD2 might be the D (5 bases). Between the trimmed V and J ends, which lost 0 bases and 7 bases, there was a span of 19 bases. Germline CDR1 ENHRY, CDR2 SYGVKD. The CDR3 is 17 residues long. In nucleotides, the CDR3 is TGTGCCATCAGTGAGTCGGGGATCGGGAACTTATTAAATGAGCAGTTCTTC. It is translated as CAISESGIGNLLNEQFF.

The CDR3 bases are TGTGCCAGTAGTGCTTACTCTTTAGCCAAAAACATTCAGTACTTC. Translation gives CASSAYSLAKNIQYF. The chain employs TRBV19 and TRBJ2-4; D is ambiguous. The germline gives CDR1 LNHDA, CDR2 SQIVND (reference sequence). Deletions cut 5 bases from V and 0 bases from J, with 11 bases between. CDR3 length: 15 residues.

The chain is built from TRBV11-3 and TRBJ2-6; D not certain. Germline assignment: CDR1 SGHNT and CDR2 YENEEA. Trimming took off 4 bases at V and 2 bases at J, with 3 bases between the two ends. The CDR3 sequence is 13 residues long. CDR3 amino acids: CASSSTGANVLTF. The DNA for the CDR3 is TGTGCCAGCAGCTCGACTGGGGCCAACGTCCTGACTTTC.